A selection of T cell receptor beta chains follows, all from one sample in a study of vaccination and CD4 T cells after COVID-19. Antigen specificity for these receptors is unknown. TCRdb re-called the PCR reads with MiXCR, one entry per CDR3 protein. The data contain more than 7,000 distinct CDR3 sequences, 58% of them singletons. Sequenced sample: CD4+ T cells from blood, cultured in vitro. Receptor source: a human donor who had recovered from COVID-19. Each CDR3 is given with its conserved first and last residue. The order of the fields is V gene, D gene, J gene, clone size, CDR3 DNA, CDR3 protein. A D gene is named only where the DNA matches it firmly. Clone size, where shown, is once, few, many, or a class for clones that have expanded.

>TRBV28|TRBD1|TRBJ2-3|.
TGTGCCAGCCGAGGGACAGGAGTAAATACGCAGTATTTT
CASRGTGVNTQYF
>TRBV28|.|TRBJ1-5|few
TGTGCCAGCAGACGACTACAGGGAGGATGGGATCAGCCCCAGCATTTT
CASRRLQGGWDQPQHF
>TRBV4-1|.|TRBJ1-6|.
TGCGCCAGCAGCCAAGACCTTAGGGCCCTCCACTTT
CASSQDLRALHF
>TRBV19|TRBD1|TRBJ2-7|.
TGTGCCAGTAGTAGTCCCACAGGGGGCTCCTACGAGCAGTACTTC
CASSSPTGGSYEQYF
>TRBV6-1|.|TRBJ2-3|.
TGTGCCAGCAGTGAAGCGGGGCAGGGCACAGATACGCAGTATTTT
CASSEAGQGTDTQYF
>TRBV27|TRBD1|TRBJ2-7|.
TGTGCCAGCACCCCCGGACAGGGCGTCCACGAGCAGTACTTC
CASTPGQGVHEQYF
>TRBV20-1|TRBD2|TRBJ2-7|once
TGCAGTGCTACTCGACCCGGGGGGAGGAGCTACGAGCAGTACTTC
CSATRPGGRSYEQYF
>TRBV6-1|.|TRBJ1-4|.
TGTGCCAGCAGTGAGACGGTAGAAAAACTGTTTTTT
CASSETVEKLFF
>TRBV19|TRBD2|TRBJ2-3|.
TGTGCCAGTAGTATTCAAGCTAGCGGGGCTTATAGCACAGATACGCAGTATTTT
CASSIQASGAYSTDTQYF
>TRBV6-1|.|TRBJ1-2|few
TGTGCCAGCAGCCCACGACAGGCTCAATCGGGCTACACCTTC
CASSPRQAQSGYTF
>TRBV10-1|TRBD2|TRBJ2-1|.
TGCGCCAGCAGTGATAGACTAGCGGGAGTTGATGAGCAGTTCTTC
CASSDRLAGVDEQFF
>TRBV6-5|.|TRBJ1-3|.
TGTGCCAGCAGTTACTCGGCCACGAGGGACACCATATATTTT
CASSYSATRDTIYF
>TRBV4-1|.|TRBJ2-1|.
TGCGCCAGCAGCCCAGAGGAGGTAAGGGATGAGCAGTTCTTC
CASSPEEVRDEQFF
>TRBV19|.|TRBJ2-7|.
TGTGCCAGTAGTAGCCGGGTTGGAGGTATGAGAGAGCAGTACTTC
CASSSRVGGMREQYF
>TRBV27|.|TRBJ2-3|.
TGTGCCAGCAGTCCACCATGGGGGCTAGCGGCAGATACGCAGTATTTT
CASSPPWGLAADTQYF
>TRBV6-1|.|TRBJ1-4|.
TGTGCCAGCAGTACCCCGGGAGGAGGGCTAGAAAAACTGTTTTTT
CASSTPGGGLEKLFF
>TRBV14|.|TRBJ1-4|.
TGTGCCAGCAGCCAGACACGGGAAAAACTGTTTTTT
CASSQTREKLFF
>TRBV20-1|.|TRBJ1-5|.
TGCAGTGCCAGAGGGCAGCATAGCAATCAGCCCCAGCATTTT
CSARGQHSNQPQHF
>TRBV6-1|.|TRBJ2-2|few
TGTGCCAGCGGAGGGGAGGTGTGGACCGGGGAGCTGTTTTTT
CASGGEVWTGELFF
>TRBV19|.|TRBJ1-5|.
TGTGCCAGTAGTACCTCGACAGGATTTTCTCAGCCCCAGCATTTT
CASSTSTGFSQPQHF
>TRBV30|TRBD1|TRBJ2-2|.
TGTGCCTGGAGTATCAGGGGGCCCACCGGGGAGCTGTTTTTT
CAWSIRGPTGELFF
>TRBV27|.|TRBJ1-1|.
TGTGCCAGCAGTTTCGCAGGGGTTAGTGAAGCTTTCTTT
CASSFAGVSEAFF
>TRBV27|TRBD1|TRBJ2-2|.
TGTGCCAGCAGTACGACAGGGTCGAACACCGGGGAGCTGTTTTTT
CASSTTGSNTGELFF
>TRBV10-1|TRBD1|TRBJ2-5|.
TGCGCCAGCAGTTCGGGACAGGGGAGTTTTGAGACCCAGTACTTC
CASSSGQGSFETQYF
>TRBV27|TRBD1|TRBJ1-5|.
TGTGCCAGCAGCCCAGACAGGGAGAATCAGCCCCAGCATTTT
CASSPDRENQPQHF
>TRBV20-1|.|TRBJ1-6|.
TGCAGTGCTAATTTTCGACGTAATTCACCCCTCCACTTT
CSANFRRNSPLHF
>TRBV6-5|.|TRBJ2-7|.
TGTGCCAGCAGTTACCTGGGTCCTACGAAGCAGTACTTC
CASSYLGPTKQYF
>TRBV6-5|TRBD2|TRBJ2-3|.
TGTGCCAGCAGTTACCGGCCCAGCGGGACTAGCACAGATACGCAGTATTTT
CASSYRPSGTSTDTQYF
>TRBV11-3|.|TRBJ1-6|.
TGTGCCAGCAGTAGGGGCACAGCACTTTCACCCCTCCACTTT
CASSRGTALSPLHF
>TRBV28|.|TRBJ1-1|once
TGTGCCAGCAGGTCTTACTACATGAACACTGAAGCTTTCTTT
CASRSYYMNTEAFF
>TRBV11-2|TRBD2|TRBJ2-1|.
TGTGCCAGCAGCTTAAGCGGGCCTAGCGGATATTACAATGAGCAGTTCTTC
CASSLSGPSGYYNEQFF
>TRBV6-5|.|TRBJ2-1|.
TGTGCCAGCAGTTACTCGGCGGGGGCCCCGTTCTTC
CASSYSAGAPFF
>TRBV30|TRBD1|TRBJ2-2|.
TGTGCCTGGCTAAGGACAGGTTGGGCAGAGACGAACACCGGGGAGCTGTTTTTT
CAWLRTGWAETNTGELFF
>TRBV5-1|.|TRBJ2-1|few
TGCGCCAGCAGCTTGGGGGCAGGGGCGGGTTATAGTGAGCAGTTCTTC
CASSLGAGAGYSEQFF
>TRBV11-2|.|TRBJ2-7|.
TGTGCCAGCAGCTCACTCCGTGACCGGACCTACGAGCAGTACTTC
CASSSLRDRTYEQYF
>TRBV20-1|.|TRBJ2-7|.
TGCAGTGCCGATGCAGTGTACGAGCAGTACTTC
CSADAVYEQYF
>TRBV24-1|.|TRBJ1-2|.
TGTGCCACCAGTGAAGCAGCAGGGGCCTATGGCTACACCTTC
CATSEAAGAYGYTF
>TRBV5-1|.|TRBJ2-7|.
TGCGCCAGCAGCTTGGGGACAGTGGGCAGTATCTACGAGCAGTACTTC
CASSLGTVGSIYEQYF
>TRBV6-1|.|TRBJ2-7|.
TGTGCCAGCACGACTGGGACCTCCTCCTACGAGCAGTACTTC
CASTTGTSSYEQYF
>TRBV4-3|.|TRBJ2-2|.
TGCGCCAGCAGCACTCGACTGGGGAACACCGGGGAGCTGTTTTTT
CASSTRLGNTGELFF
>TRBV2|TRBD1|TRBJ1-6|few
TGTGCCAGCAGGGGGACAGGGGCCTCCTATAATTCACCCCTCCACTTT
CASRGTGASYNSPLHF
>TRBV6-1|.|TRBJ2-1|.
TGTGCCAGTAGGCGGGGCCACAATGAGCAGTTCTTC
CASRRGHNEQFF